This is a list of T cell receptor beta chains from one sample in a study of blood T cells in healthy people across ages. TCRdb re-derived calls from the 5' RACE reads in MiXCR, one entry per CDR3 protein. The table shows around 1,600,000 distinct CDR3 sequences, with about 42% occurring only once. Sample: blood. The receptors stem from a woman under 30 in good health. Each CDR3 is given with its conserved first and last residue. The D gene is left open where the match is weak. Clone size is stated in some rows and not others, as once, few, many or a class when expanded.

d_call: NA; v_call: TRBV29-1; j_call: TRBJ2-5; clone_size: NA; cdr3_aa: CSVEDGVGQYF; cdr3_nt: TGCAGCGTTGAAGATGGAGTCGGGCAGTACTTC
d_call: NA; v_call: TRBV4-3; j_call: TRBJ2-1; clone_size: NA; cdr3_aa: CASSQDSWGDNEQFF; cdr3_nt: TGCGCCAGCAGCCAAGATTCGTGGGGGGACAATGAGCAGTTCTTC
d_call: NA; v_call: TRBV28; j_call: TRBJ2-7; clone_size: NA; cdr3_aa: CASTNRQGWYEQYF; cdr3_nt: TGTGCCAGCACCAATCGGCAGGGATGGTACGAGCAGTACTTC
d_call: NA; v_call: TRBV7-6; j_call: TRBJ2-2; clone_size: NA; cdr3_aa: CASSPVLARNTGELFF; cdr3_nt: TGTGCCAGCAGCCCCGTTCTGGCAAGGAACACCGGGGAGCTGTTTTTT
d_call: TRBD1; v_call: TRBV7-6; j_call: TRBJ1-2; clone_size: NA; cdr3_aa: CASSLQGDLGYGYTF; cdr3_nt: TGTGCCAGCAGCCTACAGGGGGATCTAGGCTATGGCTACACCTTC
d_call: NA; v_call: TRBV18; j_call: TRBJ1-5; clone_size: NA; cdr3_aa: CASSPLSDSNQPQHF; cdr3_nt: TGTGCCAGCTCACCACTCAGCGATAGCAATCAGCCCCAGCATTTT
d_call: NA; v_call: TRBV5-1; j_call: TRBJ2-7; clone_size: NA; cdr3_aa: CASSFSLAHEQYF; cdr3_nt: TGCGCCAGCAGCTTTTCACTAGCCCACGAGCAGTACTTC
d_call: NA; v_call: TRBV28; j_call: TRBJ2-3; clone_size: NA; cdr3_aa: CASSPRDSRRDTQYF; cdr3_nt: TGTGCCAGCTCCCCCCGGGATTCCCGCAGAGATACGCAGTATTTT
d_call: TRBD2; v_call: TRBV5-1; j_call: TRBJ2-5; clone_size: NA; cdr3_aa: CASSFGTSGSEETQYF; cdr3_nt: TGCGCCAGCAGCTTCGGGACTAGCGGGAGTGAAGAGACCCAGTACTTC
d_call: NA; v_call: TRBV5-1; j_call: TRBJ2-1; clone_size: NA; cdr3_aa: CASSLGNKQFF; cdr3_nt: TGCGCCAGCAGCTTGGGCAATAAGCAGTTCTTC
d_call: NA; v_call: TRBV9; j_call: TRBJ2-7; clone_size: few; cdr3_aa: CASSVGGRNYEQYF; cdr3_nt: TGTGCCAGCAGCGTAGGAGGCAGGAACTACGAGCAGTACTTC
d_call: TRBD2; v_call: TRBV4-1; j_call: TRBJ2-1; clone_size: few; cdr3_aa: CASSHSGRRSNEQFF; cdr3_nt: TGCGCCAGCAGCCATAGCGGGAGAAGGTCGAATGAGCAGTTCTTC
d_call: NA; v_call: TRBV4-2; j_call: TRBJ1-5; clone_size: few; cdr3_aa: CASSQVRNQPQHF; cdr3_nt: TGTGCCAGCAGCCAAGTACGGAATCAGCCCCAGCATTTT
d_call: NA; v_call: TRBV4-3; j_call: TRBJ1-2; clone_size: NA; cdr3_aa: CASSQETLVSSYGYTF; cdr3_nt: TGCGCCAGCAGCCAAGAGACCCTTGTTTCTTCCTATGGCTACACCTTC
d_call: NA; v_call: TRBV19; j_call: TRBJ2-1; clone_size: once; cdr3_aa: CASSVLLIRGYNEQFF; cdr3_nt: TGTGCCAGTAGTGTCCTGTTGATTAGAGGCTACAATGAGCAGTTCTTC
d_call: NA; v_call: TRBV12-3/TRBV12-4; j_call: TRBJ2-3; clone_size: NA; cdr3_aa: CASSFDFQSTDTQYF; cdr3_nt: TGTGCCAGCAGTTTTGACTTCCAGAGCACAGATACGCAGTATTTT
d_call: TRBD1; v_call: TRBV20-1; j_call: TRBJ1-1; clone_size: few; cdr3_aa: CSARDWTGSNTEAFF; cdr3_nt: TGCAGTGCTAGAGATTGGACAGGGTCGAACACTGAAGCTTTCTTT
d_call: TRBD2; v_call: TRBV12-3/TRBV12-4; j_call: TRBJ2-4; clone_size: few; cdr3_aa: CASSTWTRSKQYF; cdr3_nt: TGTGCCAGCAGTACTTGGACTAGATCGAAGCAGTACTTC
d_call: NA; v_call: TRBV20-1; j_call: TRBJ2-6; clone_size: few; cdr3_aa: CSANDFANVLTF; cdr3_nt: TGCAGTGCCAACGATTTCGCCAACGTCCTGACTTTC
d_call: NA; v_call: TRBV4-1; j_call: TRBJ2-7; clone_size: NA; cdr3_aa: CASSQVTVGEQYF; cdr3_nt: TGCGCCAGCAGCCAAGTAACTGTTGGAGAGCAGTACTTC
d_call: NA; v_call: TRBV6-1; j_call: TRBJ2-2; clone_size: NA; cdr3_aa: CASRPTANTGELFF; cdr3_nt: TGTGCCAGCAGACCTACCGCGAACACCGGGGAGCTGTTTTTT
d_call: NA; v_call: TRBV6-5; j_call: TRBJ2-5; clone_size: NA; cdr3_aa: CASSYAAGPETQYF; cdr3_nt: TGTGCCAGCAGTTACGCGGCGGGGCCCGAGACCCAGTACTTC
d_call: NA; v_call: TRBV19; j_call: TRBJ2-7; clone_size: few; cdr3_aa: CASSMGYEQYF; cdr3_nt: TGTGCCAGTAGTATGGGCTACGAGCAGTACTTC
d_call: NA; v_call: TRBV4-1; j_call: TRBJ2-7; clone_size: NA; cdr3_aa: CASSQDFRGLGSYEQYF; cdr3_nt: TGCGCCAGCAGCCAAGATTTCAGGGGACTCGGCTCCTACGAGCAGTACTTC
d_call: TRBD1; v_call: TRBV5-1; j_call: TRBJ2-4; clone_size: few; cdr3_aa: CASSFRQGTAKNIQYF; cdr3_nt: TGCGCCAGCAGCTTTAGACAGGGAACGGCCAAAAACATTCAGTACTTC
d_call: NA; v_call: TRBV7-8; j_call: TRBJ2-3; clone_size: NA; cdr3_aa: CASSSWATVGTDTQYF; cdr3_nt: TGTGCCAGCAGCTCGTGGGCCACCGTGGGCACAGATACGCAGTATTTT
d_call: TRBD1; v_call: TRBV4-3; j_call: TRBJ1-2; clone_size: NA; cdr3_aa: CASSQVEQGSGHTF; cdr3_nt: TGCGCCAGCAGCCAAGTGGAACAGGGGAGCGGCCACACCTTC
d_call: TRBD2; v_call: TRBV2; j_call: TRBJ2-2; clone_size: NA; cdr3_aa: CASSEAAGGPGTGELFF; cdr3_nt: TGTGCCAGCAGTGAAGCAGCGGGAGGGCCAGGAACCGGGGAGCTGTTTTTT
d_call: TRBD2; v_call: TRBV20-1; j_call: TRBJ2-7; clone_size: NA; cdr3_aa: CSARGILAGGLEQYF; cdr3_nt: TGCAGTGCTAGAGGTATACTAGCGGGAGGTCTCGAGCAGTACTTC
d_call: TRBD1; v_call: TRBV4-1; j_call: TRBJ2-7; clone_size: NA; cdr3_aa: CASSPIGTGASYEQYF; cdr3_nt: TGCGCCAGCAGCCCCATTGGGACAGGGGCCTCCTACGAGCAGTACTTC
d_call: TRBD1; v_call: TRBV5-1; j_call: TRBJ1-6; clone_size: many; cdr3_aa: CASSLGTDNSPLHF; cdr3_nt: TGTGCCAGCAGTTTAGGGACAGATAATTCACCCCTCCACTTT
d_call: NA; v_call: TRBV6-2/TRBV6-3; j_call: TRBJ1-5; clone_size: few; cdr3_aa: CASSYSRVNQPQHF; cdr3_nt: TGTGCCAGCAGTTACTCACGGGTGAATCAGCCCCAGCATTTT
d_call: NA; v_call: TRBV28; j_call: TRBJ1-4; clone_size: NA; cdr3_aa: CASSQTHFNEKLFF; cdr3_nt: TGTGCCAGCAGCCAGACTCACTTCAATGAAAAACTGTTTTTT
d_call: NA; v_call: TRBV28; j_call: TRBJ2-7; clone_size: once; cdr3_aa: CASSPPERGGFSYEQYF; cdr3_nt: TGTGCCAGCAGTCCGCCCGAGAGAGGGGGTTTCTCCTACGAGCAGTACTTC
d_call: TRBD1; v_call: TRBV6-5; j_call: TRBJ1-2; clone_size: NA; cdr3_aa: CASSYGTGGQYGYTF; cdr3_nt: TGTGCCAGCAGTTACGGGACAGGGGGCCAGTATGGCTACACCTTC
d_call: TRBD1; v_call: TRBV20-1; j_call: TRBJ1-1; clone_size: NA; cdr3_aa: CSARFRQGDTEAFF; cdr3_nt: TGCAGTGCTAGGTTTCGACAGGGGGACACTGAAGCTTTCTTT
d_call: NA; v_call: TRBV10-3; j_call: TRBJ2-3; clone_size: NA; cdr3_aa: CAISESKSRFPGAFTDTQYF; cdr3_nt: TGTGCCATCAGTGAGTCGAAATCCCGTTTCCCGGGGGCTTTCACAGATACGCAGTATTTT
d_call: TRBD2; v_call: TRBV28; j_call: TRBJ2-7; clone_size: NA; cdr3_aa: CASKSGGSYEQYF; cdr3_nt: TGTGCCAGCAAAAGCGGGGGGAGCTACGAGCAGTACTTC
d_call: TRBD2; v_call: TRBV20-1; j_call: TRBJ2-7; clone_size: once; cdr3_aa: CSASRLAGGSYNEQYF; cdr3_nt: TGCAGTGCTAGCAGGCTAGCGGGGGGATCCTACAATGAGCAGTACTTC
d_call: TRBD1; v_call: TRBV30; j_call: TRBJ2-1; clone_size: NA; cdr3_aa: CAWSVPTGWDEQFF; cdr3_nt: TGTGCCTGGAGTGTACCGACAGGGTGGGATGAGCAGTTCTTC
d_call: TRBD2; v_call: TRBV20-1; j_call: TRBJ2-3; clone_size: NA; cdr3_aa: CSASGGTSTDTRYF; cdr3_nt: TGCAGTGCTAGCGGGGGGACTAGCACAGATACGCGGTATTTT
d_call: NA; v_call: TRBV4-2; j_call: TRBJ2-7; clone_size: NA; cdr3_aa: CASSQPSQGTYEQYF; cdr3_nt: TGTGCCAGCAGCCAACCTTCACAGGGAACCTACGAGCAGTACTTC
d_call: NA; v_call: TRBV12-3/TRBV12-4; j_call: TRBJ1-5; clone_size: NA; cdr3_aa: CASSAEGPPSNQPQHF; cdr3_nt: TGTGCCAGCAGCGCTGAGGGTCCTCCTAGCAATCAGCCCCAGCATTTT
d_call: NA; v_call: TRBV7-9; j_call: TRBJ2-4; clone_size: NA; cdr3_aa: CASSLGPPLVVAKNIQYF; cdr3_nt: TGTGCCAGCAGCTTAGGACCTCCATTGGTAGTCGCCAAAAACATTCAGTACTTC
d_call: TRBD2; v_call: TRBV7-9; j_call: TRBJ2-3; clone_size: NA; cdr3_aa: CASRPRLAGELTDTQYF; cdr3_nt: TGTGCCAGCAGACCTAGACTAGCGGGGGAACTCACAGATACGCAGTATTTT
d_call: NA; v_call: TRBV2; j_call: TRBJ2-4; clone_size: few; cdr3_aa: CASSLDPGDIQYF; cdr3_nt: TGTGCCAGCAGTTTAGACCCTGGGGACATTCAGTACTTC
d_call: TRBD2; v_call: TRBV3-1; j_call: TRBJ2-7; clone_size: NA; cdr3_aa: CASRRRREAGYEQYF; cdr3_nt: TGTGCCAGCAGACGGCGGCGGGAGGCGGGTTACGAGCAGTACTTC
d_call: TRBD1; v_call: TRBV14; j_call: TRBJ1-4; clone_size: NA; cdr3_aa: CASKRQGVNEKLFF; cdr3_nt: TGTGCCAGCAAACGACAGGGCGTTAATGAAAAACTGTTTTTT
d_call: TRBD2; v_call: TRBV15; j_call: TRBJ2-1; clone_size: NA; cdr3_aa: CATSRATSGAVHNEQFF; cdr3_nt: TGTGCCACCAGCAGAGCCACTAGCGGGGCGGTCCACAATGAGCAGTTCTTC
d_call: NA; v_call: TRBV4-3; j_call: TRBJ2-7; clone_size: NA; cdr3_aa: CASSQEGKGYHEQYF; cdr3_nt: TGCGCCAGCAGCCAAGAGGGAAAAGGGTACCACGAGCAGTACTTC
d_call: NA; v_call: TRBV29-1; j_call: TRBJ1-2; clone_size: NA; cdr3_aa: CSVRPLPLQRGYTF; cdr3_nt: TGCAGCGTACGGCCCCTCCCTCTGCAGAGAGGCTACACCTTC
d_call: TRBD2; v_call: TRBV20-1; j_call: TRBJ2-3; clone_size: few; cdr3_aa: CSARDHGTSGPQDTQYF; cdr3_nt: TGCAGTGCTAGAGACCACGGGACTAGCGGGCCCCAAGATACGCAGTATTTT